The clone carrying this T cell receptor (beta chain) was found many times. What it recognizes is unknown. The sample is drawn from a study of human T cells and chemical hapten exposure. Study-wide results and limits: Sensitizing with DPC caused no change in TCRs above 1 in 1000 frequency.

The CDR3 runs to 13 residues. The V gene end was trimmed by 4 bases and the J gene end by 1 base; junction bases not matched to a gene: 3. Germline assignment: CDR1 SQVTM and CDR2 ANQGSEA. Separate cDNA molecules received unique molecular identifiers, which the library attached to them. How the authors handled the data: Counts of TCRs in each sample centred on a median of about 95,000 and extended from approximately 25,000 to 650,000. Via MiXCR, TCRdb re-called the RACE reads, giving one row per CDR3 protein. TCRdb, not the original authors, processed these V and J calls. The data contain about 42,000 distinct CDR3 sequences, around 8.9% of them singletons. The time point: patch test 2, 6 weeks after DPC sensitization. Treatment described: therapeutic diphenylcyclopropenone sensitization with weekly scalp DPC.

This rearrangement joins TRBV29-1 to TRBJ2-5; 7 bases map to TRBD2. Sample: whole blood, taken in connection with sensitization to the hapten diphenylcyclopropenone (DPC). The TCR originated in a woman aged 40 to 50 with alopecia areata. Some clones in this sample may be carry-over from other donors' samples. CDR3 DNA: TGCAGCGTTGCGGGGGGTCCCCAAGAGACCCAGTACTTC. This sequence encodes CSVAGGPQETQYF.